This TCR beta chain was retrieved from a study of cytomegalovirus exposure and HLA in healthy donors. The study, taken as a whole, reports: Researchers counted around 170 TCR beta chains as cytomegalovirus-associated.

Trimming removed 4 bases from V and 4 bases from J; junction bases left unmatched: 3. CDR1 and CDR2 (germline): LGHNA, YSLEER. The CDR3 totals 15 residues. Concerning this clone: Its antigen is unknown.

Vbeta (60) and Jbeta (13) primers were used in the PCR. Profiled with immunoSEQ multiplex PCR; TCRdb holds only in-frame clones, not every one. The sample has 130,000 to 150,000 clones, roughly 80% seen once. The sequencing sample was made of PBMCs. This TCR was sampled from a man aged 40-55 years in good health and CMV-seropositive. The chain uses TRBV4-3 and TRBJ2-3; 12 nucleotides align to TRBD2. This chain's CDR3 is CASSLGLAGSDTQYF. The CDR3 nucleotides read TGCGCCAGCAGCCTAGGACTAGCGGGGTCAGATACGCAGTATTTT.